This T cell receptor beta chain was sequenced during a study of shared clonotypes between healthy human individuals. Worth noting for this clone: Antigen specificity is unknown.

For sorted subsets, 150 to 200 ng DNA per replicate equaled around 28,000 T cell genomes. Original processing notes: Junction-only sequences without quality scores came from ImmunoSEQ, so filtering differed. The protocol was immunoSEQ multiplex PCR, while the TCRdb copy is restricted to in-frame clones and leaves out a portion. From that table come the V and J calls and clone size; the DNA was used to work out D and trimming. The sample shows 550,000 to 750,000 clones, nearly 97% of them seen only once. V gave up 2 bases and J gave up 3 bases, with 11 bases separating them. The germline CDR1 and CDR2 sequences are WSHSY and SAAADI. CDR3 size: 15 residues. Naive-designated CD8 cells lacked CD45RO, were positively enriched for CCR7, and omitted terminally differentiated effector memory CD45RA+ cells. Study-wide findings and caveats: When compared with the clonotypes that were shared by all four sorted-subset donors, the non-shared clonotypes turned out to have lower generation probabilities.

The receptor was isolated from a woman in her twenties or thirties in good health. The chain carries TRBV10-2 and TRBJ2-1, with TRBD2 as a possible D gene (6 bases). The specimen sequenced was naive CD8+ T cells sorted from blood. In DNA form, the CDR3 reads TGCGCCAGCAGTGAGCCTAGCGTCAGCTACAATGAGCAGTTCTTC. Translating gives CASSEPSVSYNEQFF.